The rows below give T cell receptor beta chains drawn from one sample of a study of Ad26.COV2.S vaccination and SARS-CoV-2 variants. Method: immunoSEQ multiplex PCR; TCRdb's copy keeps in-frame clones and lacks some. The sample includes over 90,000 clones, around 82% of them seen just once. The sample here was peripheral blood, taken after recovery from COVID-19. The receptors shown here come from a human donor who had recovered from COVID-19. Each CDR3 is given with its conserved first and last residue. The order of the fields is D gene, clone size, V gene, J gene, CDR3 DNA, CDR3 protein. A D gene is named only where the DNA matches it firmly. The size entry is marked missing in some rows and otherwise reads once, few, many or a size class.

d_gene: -; abundance: -; v_gene: TRBV5-6; j_gene: TRBJ1-1; CDR3nt: TGTGCCAGCAGCTTGCTGGGAATTACAGGGCAACACACTGAAGCTTTCTTT; CDR3aa: CASSLLGITGQHTEAFF
d_gene: -; abundance: -; v_gene: TRBV5-1; j_gene: TRBJ2-5; CDR3nt: TGCGCCAGCAGCTTGGACCGACAAGAGACCCAGTACTTC; CDR3aa: CASSLDRQETQYF
d_gene: -; abundance: -; v_gene: TRBV3-1/TRBV3-2; j_gene: TRBJ1-1; CDR3nt: TGTGCCAGCAGCCCAGTCGAGGGGCAGAGGAACACTGAAGCTTTCTTT; CDR3aa: CASSPVEGQRNTEAFF
d_gene: -; abundance: -; v_gene: TRBV11-2; j_gene: TRBJ2-2; CDR3nt: TGTGCCAGCATCAAGACAGTAACCCCCGGGGCCGGGGAGCTGTTTTTT; CDR3aa: CASIKTVTPGAGELFF
d_gene: -; abundance: -; v_gene: TRBV2; j_gene: TRBJ1-1; CDR3nt: TGTGCCAGCAGCCCGTGGGGGACACCGGACACTGAAGCTTTCTTT; CDR3aa: CASSPWGTPDTEAFF
d_gene: -; abundance: -; v_gene: TRBV3-1/TRBV3-2; j_gene: TRBJ2-3; CDR3nt: TGTGCCAGCAGCCAGCCGTTTCGGGCGGGCGGCACAGATACGCAGTATTTT; CDR3aa: CASSQPFRAGGTDTQYF
d_gene: TRBD2; abundance: -; v_gene: TRBV6-2/TRBV6-3; j_gene: TRBJ2-2; CDR3nt: TGTGCCAGCAGTGCGGGAGGTTCCGGGGAGCTGTTTTTT; CDR3aa: CASSAGGSGELFF
d_gene: -; abundance: -; v_gene: TRBV3-1/TRBV3-2; j_gene: TRBJ2-3; CDR3nt: TGTGCCAGCAGCCAGGCGGGAAGCACGCAGTATTTT; CDR3aa: CASSQAGSTQYF
d_gene: TRBD2; abundance: -; v_gene: TRBV5-1; j_gene: TRBJ2-5; CDR3nt: TGCGCCAGCAGCTCGGGTACCGGGACTAGTGGAGAGACCCAGTACTTC; CDR3aa: CASSSGTGTSGETQYF
d_gene: -; abundance: -; v_gene: TRBV30; j_gene: TRBJ2-2; CDR3nt: TGTGCCTGGAGTGTACTCGGGGAGCTGTTTTTT; CDR3aa: CAWSVLGELFF
d_gene: TRBD1; abundance: -; v_gene: TRBV19; j_gene: TRBJ1-1; CDR3nt: TGTGCCAGTAGTATCCTGACAGGGGCTGAAGCTTTCTTT; CDR3aa: CASSILTGAEAFF
d_gene: TRBD1; abundance: -; v_gene: TRBV5-4; j_gene: TRBJ1-6; CDR3nt: TGTGCCAGCAGCTTGGCCAGACAGGGCTTTAATAATTCACCCCTCCACTTT; CDR3aa: CASSLARQGFNNSPLHF
d_gene: TRBD1; abundance: -; v_gene: TRBV7-9; j_gene: TRBJ2-5; CDR3nt: TGTGCCAGCAGACCAGGGCATGGACAGGGACAAGAGACCCAGTACTTC; CDR3aa: CASRPGHGQGQETQYF
d_gene: -; abundance: -; v_gene: TRBV11-2; j_gene: TRBJ2-7; CDR3nt: TGTGCCAGCACCCCGGCCAGTACAGCCTACGAGCAGTACTTC; CDR3aa: CASTPASTAYEQYF
d_gene: -; abundance: few; v_gene: TRBV7-9; j_gene: TRBJ1-2; CDR3nt: TGTGCCAGCAGCACCGCCGGGGGAGGCTATGGCTACACCTTC; CDR3aa: CASSTAGGGYGYTF
d_gene: -; abundance: -; v_gene: TRBV5-6; j_gene: TRBJ1-4; CDR3nt: TGTGCCAGCAGCTTCGTCGGGAATGAAAAACTGTTTTTT; CDR3aa: CASSFVGNEKLFF
d_gene: TRBD2; abundance: -; v_gene: TRBV9; j_gene: TRBJ2-7; CDR3nt: TGTGCCAGCAGCCGAAGAGCCGAGGCCCCAATTAGCGGGGGGGCGGAAGAGCAGTACTTC; CDR3aa: CASSRRAEAPISGGAEEQYF
d_gene: TRBD1; abundance: many; v_gene: TRBV10-1; j_gene: TRBJ1-6; CDR3nt: TGCGCCAGCAGTGAGGGGGGACCGGGACAGCATATACCCCTCCACTTT; CDR3aa: CASSEGGPGQHIPLHF
d_gene: -; abundance: -; v_gene: TRBV5-1; j_gene: TRBJ2-5; CDR3nt: TGCGCCAGCAGCGCGTTACAGGGACCCCAAGAGACCCAGTACTTC; CDR3aa: CASSALQGPQETQYF
d_gene: -; abundance: -; v_gene: TRBV30; j_gene: TRBJ1-2; CDR3nt: TGTGCCTGGACCCTACAAACAGGGTATGGCTACACCTTC; CDR3aa: CAWTLQTGYGYTF
d_gene: -; abundance: -; v_gene: TRBV14; j_gene: TRBJ1-1; CDR3nt: TGTGCCAGCAGCCACAGGGGTAACACTGAAGCTTTCTTT; CDR3aa: CASSHRGNTEAFF
d_gene: -; abundance: -; v_gene: TRBV19; j_gene: TRBJ2-3; CDR3nt: TGTGCCAGTAGTAACAGAGCTAGCACAGATACGCAGTATTTT; CDR3aa: CASSNRASTDTQYF
d_gene: -; abundance: -; v_gene: TRBV2; j_gene: TRBJ1-6; CDR3nt: TGTGCCAGCAGTGATCTTGGATCACCCCTCCACTTT; CDR3aa: CASSDLGSPLHF
d_gene: TRBD1; abundance: -; v_gene: TRBV4-3; j_gene: TRBJ2-2; CDR3nt: TGCGCCAGCAGCCCCGGACAGGGGGCCACCGGGGAGCTGTTTTTT; CDR3aa: CASSPGQGATGELFF
d_gene: -; abundance: -; v_gene: TRBV27; j_gene: TRBJ1-5; CDR3nt: TGTGCCAGCAGTCCCCCCGGGGCCCGCAATCAGCCCCAGCATTTT; CDR3aa: CASSPPGARNQPQHF
d_gene: TRBD2; abundance: -; v_gene: TRBV6-2/TRBV6-3; j_gene: TRBJ2-7; CDR3nt: TGTGCCAGCAGTTACTCCTCGGGAGGGAGGTACGAGCAGTACTTC; CDR3aa: CASSYSSGGRYEQYF
d_gene: -; abundance: -; v_gene: TRBV6-5; j_gene: TRBJ2-6; CDR3nt: TGTGCCAGCACAACTCACTCTGGGGCCAACGTCCTGACTTTC; CDR3aa: CASTTHSGANVLTF
d_gene: -; abundance: few; v_gene: TRBV7-9; j_gene: TRBJ1-1; CDR3nt: TGTGCCAGCAGACGGGGGCCTGAAGCTTTCTTT; CDR3aa: CASRRGPEAFF
d_gene: -; abundance: -; v_gene: TRBV6-5; j_gene: TRBJ1-1; CDR3nt: TGTGCCAGCAGTCTAGACGGAGCCGTTGAAGCTTTCTTT; CDR3aa: CASSLDGAVEAFF
d_gene: TRBD2; abundance: -; v_gene: TRBV7-7; j_gene: TRBJ2-1; CDR3nt: TGTGCCAGCAGCTTCGGACTAGCGGGGAGTAATGAGCAGTTCTTC; CDR3aa: CASSFGLAGSNEQFF
d_gene: -; abundance: few; v_gene: TRBV7-2; j_gene: TRBJ1-5; CDR3nt: TGTGCCAGCAGCTTAGGGGGTCAGCCCCAGCATTTT; CDR3aa: CASSLGGQPQHF
d_gene: TRBD1; abundance: -; v_gene: TRBV25-1; j_gene: TRBJ1-6; CDR3nt: TGTGCCAGCAGTGGTCGGGACAGGGGGCATTCACCCCTCCACTTT; CDR3aa: CASSGRDRGHSPLHF
d_gene: -; abundance: -; v_gene: TRBV5-4; j_gene: TRBJ1-2; CDR3nt: TGTGCCAGCAGCTTGACGGGACACTTCACCCCAGACTATGGCTACACCTTC; CDR3aa: CASSLTGHFTPDYGYTF
d_gene: TRBD1; abundance: -; v_gene: TRBV29-1; j_gene: TRBJ2-7; CDR3nt: TGCAGCGTTGTGCGGACAGGGGGTGGCGAGCAGTACTTC; CDR3aa: CSVVRTGGGEQYF
d_gene: -; abundance: -; v_gene: TRBV12-3/TRBV12-4; j_gene: TRBJ1-4; CDR3nt: TGTGCCAGCAGTTTATGGCGAGATGAAAAACTGTTTTTT; CDR3aa: CASSLWRDEKLFF
d_gene: -; abundance: few; v_gene: TRBV6-6; j_gene: TRBJ1-6; CDR3nt: TGTGCCAGCACCCCGACAGGCCAACATTCACCCCTCCACTTT; CDR3aa: CASTPTGQHSPLHF
d_gene: TRBD1; abundance: -; v_gene: TRBV29-1; j_gene: TRBJ2-7; CDR3nt: TGCAGCGTTGAAAGGGACAGGTACGACGAGCAGTACTTC; CDR3aa: CSVERDRYDEQYF
d_gene: TRBD1; abundance: -; v_gene: TRBV9; j_gene: TRBJ2-1; CDR3nt: TGTGCCAGCAGCGTAGACAGGGGATCCTACAATGAGCAGTTCTTC; CDR3aa: CASSVDRGSYNEQFF
d_gene: -; abundance: -; v_gene: TRBV11-2; j_gene: TRBJ2-2; CDR3nt: TGTGCCAGCAGCCCCCGGGGAAACACCGGGGAGCTGTTTTTT; CDR3aa: CASSPRGNTGELFF
d_gene: -; abundance: few; v_gene: TRBV5-1; j_gene: TRBJ1-5; CDR3nt: TGCGCCAGCAGCGGAGGGGGGACGGATCAGCCCCAGCATTTT; CDR3aa: CASSGGGTDQPQHF
d_gene: TRBD1; abundance: few; v_gene: TRBV29-1; j_gene: TRBJ1-6; CDR3nt: TGCAGCGTTGGTCTGGCGGACAGGGAAAATTCACCCCTCCACTTT; CDR3aa: CSVGLADRENSPLHF